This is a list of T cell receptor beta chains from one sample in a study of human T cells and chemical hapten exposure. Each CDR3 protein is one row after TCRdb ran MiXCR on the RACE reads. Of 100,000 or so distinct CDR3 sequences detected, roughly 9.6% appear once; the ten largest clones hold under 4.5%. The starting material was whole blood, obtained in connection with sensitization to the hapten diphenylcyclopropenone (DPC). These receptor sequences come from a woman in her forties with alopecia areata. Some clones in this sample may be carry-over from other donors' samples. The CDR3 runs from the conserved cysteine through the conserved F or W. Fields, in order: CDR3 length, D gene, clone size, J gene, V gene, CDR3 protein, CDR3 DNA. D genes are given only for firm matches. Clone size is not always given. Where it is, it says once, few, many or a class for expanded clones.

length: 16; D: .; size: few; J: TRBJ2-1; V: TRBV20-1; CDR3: CSAKGEGGYSYNEQFF; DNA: TGCAGTGCTAAAGGGGAAGGGGGGTATTCCTACAATGAGCAGTTCTTC
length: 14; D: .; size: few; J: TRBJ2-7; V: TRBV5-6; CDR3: CASSPGTTAYEQYF; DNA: TGTGCCAGCAGCCCCGGGACAACCGCCTACGAGCAGTACTTC
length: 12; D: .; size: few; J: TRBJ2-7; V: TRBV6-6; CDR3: CASSSPAWEQYF; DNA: TGTGCCAGCAGTTCACCGGCGTGGGAGCAGTACTTC
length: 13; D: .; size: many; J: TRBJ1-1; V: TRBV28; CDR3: CASSWGIGTEAFF; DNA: TGTGCCAGCAGTTGGGGTATAGGAACTGAAGCTTTCTTT
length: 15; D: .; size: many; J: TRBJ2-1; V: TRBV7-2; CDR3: CASSLGRVPNNEQFF; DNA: TGTGCCAGCAGCTTAGGGAGGGTCCCGAACAATGAGCAGTTCTTC
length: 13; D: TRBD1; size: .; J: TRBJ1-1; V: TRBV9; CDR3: CASCVVVGGEAFF; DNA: TGTGCCAGCTGCGTAGTCGTAGGGGGCGAAGCTTTCTTT
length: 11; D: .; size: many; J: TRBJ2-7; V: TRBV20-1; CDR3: CSVNGNYEQYF; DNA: TGCAGTGTGAACGGAAACTACGAGCAGTACTTC
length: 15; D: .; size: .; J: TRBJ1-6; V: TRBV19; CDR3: CASSMVDSGNSPLHF; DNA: TGTGCCAGTAGTATGGTCGACAGCGGGAATTCACCCCTCCACTTT
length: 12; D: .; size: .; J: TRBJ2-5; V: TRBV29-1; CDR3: CSVADAQETQYF; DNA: TGCAGCGTTGCAGACGCCCAAGAGACCCAGTACTTC
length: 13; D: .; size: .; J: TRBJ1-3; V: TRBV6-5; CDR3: CASSPPNGNTIYF; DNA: TGTGCCAGCAGTCCCCCGAATGGAAACACCATATATTTT
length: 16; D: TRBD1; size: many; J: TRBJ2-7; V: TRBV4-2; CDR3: CASSQEEGQGAEEQYF; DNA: TGTGCCAGCAGCCAAGAAGAAGGACAGGGGGCGGAGGAGCAGTACTTC
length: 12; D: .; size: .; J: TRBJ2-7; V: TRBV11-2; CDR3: CASSLGLSFRYF; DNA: TGTGCCAGCAGCTTAGGACTCTCCTTTCGGTACTTC
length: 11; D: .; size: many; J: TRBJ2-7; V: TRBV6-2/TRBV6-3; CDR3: CASSYPYEQYF; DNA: TGTGCCAGCAGTTACCCCTACGAGCAGTACTTC
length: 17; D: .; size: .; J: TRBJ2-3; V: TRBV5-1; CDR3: CASSLTGPLLGTDTQYF; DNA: TGCGCCAGCAGCCTGACGGGGCCACTGTTGGGCACAGATACGCAGTATTTT
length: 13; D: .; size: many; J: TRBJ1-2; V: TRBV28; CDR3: CATQIPDSMGYTF; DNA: TGTGCCACCCAAATCCCGGACAGCATGGGCTACACCTTC
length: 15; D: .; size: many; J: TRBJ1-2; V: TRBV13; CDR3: CASSPRLAGDYGYTF; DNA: TGTGCCAGCAGCCCCCGGTTGGCAGGGGATTATGGCTACACCTTC
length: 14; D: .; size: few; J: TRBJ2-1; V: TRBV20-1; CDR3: CSARPVLGANEQFF; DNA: TGCAGTGCCAGACCCGTGTTAGGGGCGAATGAGCAGTTCTTC
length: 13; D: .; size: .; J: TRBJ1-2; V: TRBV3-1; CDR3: CASSHETGRGYTF; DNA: TGTGCCAGCAGCCATGAGACAGGTCGTGGCTACACCTTC
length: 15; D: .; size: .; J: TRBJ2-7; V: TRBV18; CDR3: CASSLNSGKVNEQYF; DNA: TGTGCCAGCTCACTCAATTCGGGTAAGGTCAACGAGCAGTACTTC
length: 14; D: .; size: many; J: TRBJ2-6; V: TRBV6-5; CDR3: CASSSGSGANVLTF; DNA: TGTGCCAGCAGTTCAGGGTCTGGGGCCAACGTCCTGACTTTC
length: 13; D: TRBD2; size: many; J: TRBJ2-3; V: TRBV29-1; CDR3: CSVGTSGTDTQYF; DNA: TGCAGCGTAGGGACTAGCGGCACAGATACGCAGTATTTT
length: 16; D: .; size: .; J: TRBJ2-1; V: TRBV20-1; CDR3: CSARDHTLSSYNEQFF; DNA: TGCAGTGCTAGAGATCACACCTTGAGCTCCTACAATGAGCAGTTCTTC
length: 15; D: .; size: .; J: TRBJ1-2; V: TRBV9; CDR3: CASSVEPRMNYGYTF; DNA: TGTGCCAGCAGCGTAGAGCCCAGGATGAACTATGGCTACACCTTC
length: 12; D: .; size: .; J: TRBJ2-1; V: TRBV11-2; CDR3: CASTYTGNEQFF; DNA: TGTGCCAGCACCTACACAGGTAATGAGCAGTTCTTC
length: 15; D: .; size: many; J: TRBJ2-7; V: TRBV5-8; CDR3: CASSRHRVQDYEQYF; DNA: TGTGCCAGCAGCCGACACAGGGTTCAGGACTACGAGCAGTACTTC
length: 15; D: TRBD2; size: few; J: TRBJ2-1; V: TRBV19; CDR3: CASSIMAGGDNEQFF; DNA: TGTGCCAGTAGTATCATGGCGGGAGGCGATAATGAGCAGTTCTTC